This paragraph covers one T cell receptor (beta chain) sequence. No antigen is known for it. The sample is drawn from a study of response to subunit inactivated influenza vaccine. General study points: Each seasonal influenza vaccination recruits few new T cells, the authors suggested.

TCRdb re-called the RT-PCR reads through MiXCR, storing one row per CDR3 protein. The table records 500,000 to 600,000 distinct CDR3 sequences, approximately 10% of them present only once. The CDR3 is 13 amino acids. Trimming removed 3 bases at V and 8 bases at J, with 11 bases between. Germline V gene lookup returns CDR1 KGHSH and CDR2 LQKENI. Sequencing was performed on PBMCs from blood, taken on the day of vaccination. V is TRBV18 and J is TRBJ2-1; D is possibly TRBD1 (6 bases). The source is a man in his fifties who received an inactivated influenza vaccine. The CDR3 loop reads CASSPATGHEQFF. The CDR3 DNA is TGTGCCAGCTCACCGGCGACAGGCCATGAGCAGTTCTTC.